This TCR beta chain was identified during a study of cytomegalovirus exposure and HLA in healthy donors. Trimming removed 5 bases from V and 7 bases from J; junction bases left unmatched: 4. The CDR3 consists of 12 residues. CDR1 SGHVS and CDR2 FQNEAQ come from the germline V gene. This PCR relied on a set of 60 Vbeta primers and 13 Jbeta primers. Here immunoSEQ multiplex PCR was the method, and the copy in TCRdb shows in-frame clones only, minus some. The sample holds around 190,000 clones, around 80% seen once. Sequences were obtained from PBMCs. This sequence originates from a man between 35 and 55 years old in good health and CMV-seropositive. This sequence joins TRBV7-8 and TRBJ1-2; TRBD1 aligns across 7 bases. The DNA for the CDR3 is TGTGCCAGCAGCCCGGACAGGTCTGGCTACACCTTC. It translates to CASSPDRSGYTF.